Sequencing of this TCR beta chain was carried out in a study of blood T cells in healthy people across ages. Findings and limits, study-wide: There was a strong correlation between TCR beta diversity and naive T cell percentage. Conclusively comparing naive with antigen-experienced cells was impossible with unsorted PBMCs.

J was trimmed by 4 bases and V by 8 bases; bases with no gene match: 9. The CDR3 runs 14 residues. Germline-derived CDR1 and CDR2 are MNHEY and SVGEGT. Every sample yielded at least 6.5 million isolated PBMCs. This clonotype has a count of ten or more. Antigen specificity is unknown. Together with a sample-barcoded 5' primer, a J-beta primer mix was included in a second PCR lasting about 7 to 12 cycles. A tag from a template-switch adaptor with 12 random nucleotides marked each cDNA molecule. TCRdb itself ran the 5' RACE reads through MiXCR, one entry per CDR3 protein. The sample yields about 640,000 distinct CDR3 sequences, about 30% seen once.

The sequenced material came from blood. The chain uses TRBV6-2 or TRBV6-3 and TRBJ1-1; 8 bases agree with TRBD1. The TCR originated in a woman of 80 years or more in good health. The CDR3 DNA sequence: TGTGCCAGCGAAATGCTACAGGGGGGCACTGAAGCTTTCTTT. Amino acids: CASEMLQGGTEAFF.